Below, one T cell receptor beta chain is given with its context. Its antigen is currently not known. No much larger clonotype is one base removed from it; base qualities were not supplied. At the DNA level, this CDR3 is encoded by other sequences in the same sample as well. The donors were included in the validation cohort of some 120 subjects, a group kept apart from the roughly 700-subject first cohort. These data come from a study of cytomegalovirus exposure and HLA in healthy donors (dated 2017 in TCRdb). In terms of the full investigation: A later analysis indicated that the 110 or so validation repertoires were generated on the platform also employed for the approximately 690 repertoires of the first cohort. To predict cytomegalovirus infection status, the study brought together high-throughput TCR immunosequencing, statistical association of individual TCRs with disease status, and machine learning. The study aimed to test whether cataloging public T cell receptors could reveal signatures of past pathogen exposure. A separate validation cohort of roughly 110 different subjects was used in addition to the roughly 700-subject first cohort.

Trimming takes 0 bases off V and 8 bases off J; junction bases not matched to a gene: 4. Spanning cysteine to phenylalanine, the CDR3 consists of 14 amino acids. The kept DNA is CDR3 alone, 42 bases in frame from the first base. Per the germline V gene (reference sequence), SGHKS is the CDR1 and YYEKEE is the CDR2. The full study reports these points: The authors suggested that the approach could potentially be generalized to other disease states and immunological phenotypes. A total of about 150 TCR beta chains were listed by the study as associated with cytomegalovirus. While some public TCRs were present in many individuals, most TCR sequences turned up only very rarely across donors. The classifier was reported to diagnose cytomegalovirus status with high specificity and sensitivity in both the original cohort and the validation cohort. All 120 or so repertoires were used to score co-occurrence in the validation cohort in a later analysis, because that analysis had no HLA typing for the cohort. A few of the identified cytomegalovirus-associated TCR beta chains were confirmed in vitro to be specific for cytomegalovirus antigens. A later analysis found that TCRs clustered in the first cohort also tended to co-occur in the approximately 120 validation repertoires, with approximately 93% of cluster scores above 0.

Libraries were made using the immunoSEQ multiplex PCR assay. As for the original processing: A statistical classification framework was developed to diagnose cytomegalovirus status using the catalog of TCR beta chain sequences. TCRdb retrieved this table from immuneACCESS and kept in-frame rearrangements only. Not all clones are present; in checked studies, unresolved V genes account for under half, and no reason is known for the remainder. Clone size and the V and J calls come from that table; the DNA yielded D and trimming. The sample profile shows hundreds of thousands of clones; around 86% of them were found once. The ten largest clones capture around 1.3% of the sample.

This clonotype was obtained from a woman aged 25 to 45 in good health and CMV-seropositive. Material for sequencing was PBMCs. This chain joins TRBV5-5 to TRBJ1-4, with 7 bases in between that match TRBD1. CDR3 sequence: CASSLGTGVEKLFF. The DNA reads TGTGCCAGCAGCTTGGGGACAGGTGTGGAAAAACTGTTTTTT.